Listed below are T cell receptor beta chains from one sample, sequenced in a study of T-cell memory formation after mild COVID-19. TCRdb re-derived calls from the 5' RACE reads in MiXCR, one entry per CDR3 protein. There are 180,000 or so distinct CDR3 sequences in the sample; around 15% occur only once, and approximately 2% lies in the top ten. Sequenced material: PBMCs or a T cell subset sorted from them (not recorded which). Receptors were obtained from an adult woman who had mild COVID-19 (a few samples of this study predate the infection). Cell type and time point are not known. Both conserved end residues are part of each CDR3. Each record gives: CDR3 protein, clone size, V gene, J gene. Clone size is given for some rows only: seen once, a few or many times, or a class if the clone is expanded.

CDR3 protein: CASSQDWGPEAFF
clone size: .
V gene: TRBV3-1
J gene: TRBJ1-1

CDR3 protein: CASSQDGGTGANYGYTF
clone size: .
V gene: TRBV3-1
J gene: TRBJ1-2

CDR3 protein: CASSLDGAPGTRGRFF
clone size: few
V gene: TRBV7-2
J gene: TRBJ2-1

CDR3 protein: CASSPSGTMYNEQFF
clone size: .
V gene: TRBV27
J gene: TRBJ2-1

CDR3 protein: CSASPGRRDEKLFF
clone size: .
V gene: TRBV20-1
J gene: TRBJ1-4

CDR3 protein: CASSQTAEETKYF
clone size: .
V gene: TRBV4-3
J gene: TRBJ2-5

CDR3 protein: CASSLGLGAYEQYF
clone size: .
V gene: TRBV7-2
J gene: TRBJ2-7

CDR3 protein: CASSPRGKGLSTDTQYF
clone size: .
V gene: TRBV19
J gene: TRBJ2-3

CDR3 protein: CASSSYRTGGDEQFF
clone size: .
V gene: TRBV5-1
J gene: TRBJ2-1

CDR3 protein: CATSRVRAGPPADTQYF
clone size: .
V gene: TRBV15
J gene: TRBJ2-3

CDR3 protein: CASSLGQGGANVLTF
clone size: .
V gene: TRBV5-1
J gene: TRBJ2-6

CDR3 protein: CASSPAQGRADTQYF
clone size: .
V gene: TRBV12-3/TRBV12-4
J gene: TRBJ2-3

CDR3 protein: CASSSLSPSGTDTQYF
clone size: .
V gene: TRBV12-3/TRBV12-4
J gene: TRBJ2-3

CDR3 protein: CSAREARFTDTQYF
clone size: .
V gene: TRBV20-1
J gene: TRBJ2-3

CDR3 protein: CASRAVSLGRGYEQYF
clone size: .
V gene: TRBV6-6
J gene: TRBJ2-7

CDR3 protein: CASSRYSGNTIYF
clone size: few
V gene: TRBV3-1
J gene: TRBJ1-3

CDR3 protein: CASSPTSGGDNEQFF
clone size: .
V gene: TRBV7-8
J gene: TRBJ2-1

CDR3 protein: CSAGTGYNQPQHF
clone size: few
V gene: TRBV20-1
J gene: TRBJ1-5

CDR3 protein: CSAPYTRGGSMIAFF
clone size: .
V gene: TRBV20-1
J gene: TRBJ1-1

CDR3 protein: CASSPPTDALTF
clone size: .
V gene: TRBV19
J gene: TRBJ2-6

CDR3 protein: CASSGGWVGNQPQHF
clone size: .
V gene: TRBV6-1
J gene: TRBJ1-5

CDR3 protein: CASSPDYPGVTDTQYF
clone size: few
V gene: TRBV5-1
J gene: TRBJ2-3

CDR3 protein: CASSFRDSGSYEQYF
clone size: .
V gene: TRBV12-3/TRBV12-4
J gene: TRBJ2-7

CDR3 protein: CATNQGNEQFF
clone size: few
V gene: TRBV24-1
J gene: TRBJ2-1

CDR3 protein: CASSSRVGTSYEQYF
clone size: few
V gene: TRBV14
J gene: TRBJ2-7

CDR3 protein: CASSLPPKETQYF
clone size: few
V gene: TRBV7-8
J gene: TRBJ2-5

CDR3 protein: CASSGRAGTDTQYF
clone size: .
V gene: TRBV28
J gene: TRBJ2-3

CDR3 protein: CAWGKGGDTQYF
clone size: .
V gene: TRBV30
J gene: TRBJ2-3

CDR3 protein: CASSFRVGHRGRYEQYF
clone size: few
V gene: TRBV27
J gene: TRBJ2-7

CDR3 protein: CASSWGTAYNEQFF
clone size: .
V gene: TRBV5-1
J gene: TRBJ2-1

CDR3 protein: CASSLVPLSSGNTIYF
clone size: .
V gene: TRBV11-2
J gene: TRBJ1-3

CDR3 protein: CASSQGRETAGELFF
clone size: once
V gene: TRBV4-3
J gene: TRBJ2-2

CDR3 protein: CASSSSGRNEQFF
clone size: few
V gene: TRBV27
J gene: TRBJ2-1

CDR3 protein: CSAGTDSYEQYF
clone size: many
V gene: TRBV29-1
J gene: TRBJ2-7

CDR3 protein: CASSRQKLAGESGEQFF
clone size: many
V gene: TRBV5-1
J gene: TRBJ2-1

CDR3 protein: CASSLAQGGFEQYF
clone size: .
V gene: TRBV7-2
J gene: TRBJ2-7

CDR3 protein: CASSSQSGAMVTQYF
clone size: .
V gene: TRBV7-2
J gene: TRBJ2-5

CDR3 protein: CASSLGIPRGTEAFF
clone size: few
V gene: TRBV12-3/TRBV12-4
J gene: TRBJ1-1

CDR3 protein: CASSRTPGQLNQPQHF
clone size: .
V gene: TRBV5-1
J gene: TRBJ1-5

CDR3 protein: CASSSRGTTSTYEQYF
clone size: many
V gene: TRBV19
J gene: TRBJ2-7

CDR3 protein: CASSLGTGSYTF
clone size: .
V gene: TRBV7-9
J gene: TRBJ1-2

CDR3 protein: CATAFTDTQYF
clone size: many
V gene: TRBV24-1
J gene: TRBJ2-3

CDR3 protein: CASSSPIGDGVRETQYF
clone size: few
V gene: TRBV5-6
J gene: TRBJ2-5

CDR3 protein: CASSLRQGSRYGYTF
clone size: few
V gene: TRBV5-1
J gene: TRBJ1-2

CDR3 protein: CASSLQGDTYEQYF
clone size: .
V gene: TRBV5-1
J gene: TRBJ2-7

CDR3 protein: CASSPDRSNQPQHF
clone size: .
V gene: TRBV2
J gene: TRBJ1-5

CDR3 protein: CASSLPGGDSPLHF
clone size: few
V gene: TRBV7-8
J gene: TRBJ1-6

CDR3 protein: CASSELNTGELFF
clone size: few
V gene: TRBV11-2
J gene: TRBJ2-2

CDR3 protein: CASSILAGGELFF
clone size: .
V gene: TRBV5-1
J gene: TRBJ2-2

CDR3 protein: CASGEGIKNTEAFF
clone size: few
V gene: TRBV7-9
J gene: TRBJ1-1

CDR3 protein: CASSPSDRVKETQYF
clone size: few
V gene: TRBV5-1
J gene: TRBJ2-5

CDR3 protein: CASGVTGSYTEAFF
clone size: .
V gene: TRBV5-1
J gene: TRBJ1-1

CDR3 protein: CSAYPGGPKDTQYF
clone size: .
V gene: TRBV20-1
J gene: TRBJ2-3

CDR3 protein: CSEFGMNTEAFF
clone size: .
V gene: TRBV20-1
J gene: TRBJ1-1